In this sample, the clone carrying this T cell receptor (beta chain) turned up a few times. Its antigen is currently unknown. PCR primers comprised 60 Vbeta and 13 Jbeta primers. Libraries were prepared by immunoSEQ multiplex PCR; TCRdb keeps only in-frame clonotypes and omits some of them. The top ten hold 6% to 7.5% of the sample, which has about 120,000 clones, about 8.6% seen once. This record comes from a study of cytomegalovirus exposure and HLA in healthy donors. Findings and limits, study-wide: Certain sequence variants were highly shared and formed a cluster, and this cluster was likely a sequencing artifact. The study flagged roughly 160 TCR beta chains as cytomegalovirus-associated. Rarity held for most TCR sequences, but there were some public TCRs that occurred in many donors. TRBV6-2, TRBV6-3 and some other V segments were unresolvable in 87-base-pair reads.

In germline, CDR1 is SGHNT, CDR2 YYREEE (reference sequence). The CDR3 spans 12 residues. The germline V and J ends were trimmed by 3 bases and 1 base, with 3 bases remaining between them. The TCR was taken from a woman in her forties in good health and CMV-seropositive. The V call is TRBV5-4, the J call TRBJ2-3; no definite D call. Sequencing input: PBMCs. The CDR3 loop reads CASSSRTDTQYF. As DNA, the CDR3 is TGTGCCAGCAGCTCTCGCACAGATACGCAGTATTTT.